This T cell receptor beta chain comes out of a study of T cell responses to AZD1222 COVID-19 vaccine. For this clone: Its antigen is still unknown.

Assay used: immunoSEQ multiplex PCR; TCRdb lists only in-frame clones, some missing. The sample lists 100,000 or so clones, 88% occurring once. Findings of the study overall: At study baseline, merely over 5 AZD1222 recipients were seropositive. An increase in Spike-specific TCR breadth and depth was observed after two AZD1222 doses. Repertoire samples came only from after the peak T cell response.

The CDR3 is made up of 16 amino acids. From germline, CDR1 is SGHRS and CDR2 YFSETQ. With V trimmed by 4 bases and J by 4 bases, 12 bases remained unmatched. The receptor was derived from an adult in good health. This chain joins TRBV5-1 and TRBJ1-2; 8 bases fit TRBD1. The starting material was peripheral blood, obtained on day 0 of AZD1222 vaccination. CDR3 loop: CASSTEDRGALYGYTF. For the CDR3, the DNA is TGCGCCAGCAGCACCGAAGACAGGGGTGCCCTCTATGGCTACACCTTC.